This T cell receptor (beta chain) was captured in a study of T cells in Graves' hyperthyroidism and ophthalmopathy (dated by TCRdb to about 2019). With respect to the entire study: Peripheral blood samples were taken at initial diagnosis, before any treatment was given. TCR V-J signatures able to tell the groups apart were searched for in a discovery cohort of some 100 patients, of whom roughly 42 had Graves' ophthalmopathy and around 57 had stable Graves' hyperthyroidism. The roughly 100 discovery patients were randomly split 7:3 into training and test sets. TCR Vbeta CDR3 sequencing of some 140 peripheral blood samples (roughly 43 ophthalmopathy, around 80 hyperthyroidism and some 17 progressor patients) is reported in the paper. Prospective prediction of ophthalmopathy was tested in an independent validation cohort of 18 to 20 hyperthyroidism patients and 15 to 17 patients who later progressed to ophthalmopathy. Once sampling was done, hyperthyroidism patients were given methimazole at a starting dose of 30 mg daily, whereas ophthalmopathy patients were given high-dose intravenous methylprednisolone. In more than 5 Graves' hyperthyroidism patients, the study also compared T-cell repertoires from thyroid tissue with T-cell repertoires from blood. Beyond this particular receptor, the publication reports: Sample size was not statistically predetermined, and blinding of investigators to group allocation was not performed. Most expanded thyroid clonotypes (frequency above 0.001) were also detected in blood, a finding suggesting that blood repertoires may reflect thyroid immune responses. In validation, the model predicted progression to ophthalmopathy with 65% to 71% sensitivity and roughly 72% specificity, a median of 6.5 months before onset. In cross-validation, a model built on a 13 V-J signature told ophthalmopathy apart from stable hyperthyroidism with 87.88% sensitivity and roughly 82% specificity, and in testing the same model reached 80%/75%.

The hyperthyroidism patients were between 18 and 65 years old and newly diagnosed, with a disease duration of less than 2 months. The study excluded patients with uncontrolled infections, other autoimmune diseases, pregnancy or lactation. Clinical symptoms, serum thyroxine and TRAb, thyroid ultrasound, and orbital computed tomography formed the basis for the diagnoses. Blood from progressor patients was collected at the time of first diagnosis with hyperthyroidism, before any ophthalmopathy symptoms had appeared. PBMCs were separated from under 12 ml of fresh peripheral blood using Ficoll-Paque density gradient centrifugation. Patients classed as progressors first received a Graves' hyperthyroidism diagnosis and then went on to develop ophthalmopathy during follow-up. Trizol reagent was used to extract total RNA, and RNA quality was then checked on an Agilent 2100 Bioanalyzer. Amplification of TCR beta CDR3 regions was carried out from RNA transcripts. The first round of RT-PCR for the TCR CDR3 was performed with the HTBI primer set and the Qiagen OneStep RT-PCR kit. Libraries were constructed in a second round of multiplex PCR, after which size selection and purification were performed. Paired-end sequencing of the libraries was performed with 100 bp reads on an Illumina HiSeq2000. Concerning the study's data processing: Raw data were processed with SOAPnuke, discarding reads with adapters, uncalled bases, mean Phred below 15, or no exact constant-primer or identifier match. High-quality paired reads were merged with COPE v1.2.5, and unique nucleotide sequences were defined as clonotypes. MiTCR v1.1 was used to align the clonotypes against IMGT TRBV, TRBD and TRBJ reference segments. The analysis was restricted to V-J combinations with a frequency above 0.0001, which together covered about 99% of the repertoires. A TCS score was defined as the ratio of F50 (clonal expansion) to E x V (chaos), with BLOSUM62-based TCRdist applied between CDR3 peptides within each V-J. Welch's t-statistics and random forest reduced just over 500 V-J features to roughly 13, which were used in a naive Bayes classifier (R e1071). The public sequencing data were trimmed at Q25 with fastp and processed into clonotypes with MiXCR by TCRdb, which kept only in-frame beta chains. Identical CDR3 protein sequences are pooled into one entry, listed with their most common genes and DNA. The V and J calls were not made by the authors but by TCRdb's processing. This sample holds under 300,000 distinct CDR3 sequences; roughly 14% were observed only once. The leading ten clones occupy about an eighth of the sample.

Ten or more counts support this clonotype. Its antigen target is currently unknown. No clone much larger than this one lies a single base away; base qualities are absent. Sequences MGHDK (CDR1) and SYGVNS (CDR2) are obtained from the germline V gene. The CDR3 covers 16 residues, taking in both the cysteine and the phenylalanine. This entry keeps only the CDR3 DNA: 48 bases, framed from base 1. V loses 6 bases of germline sequence and J loses 4 bases, and the interval between the two ends is 19 bases. The chain is assembled from TRBV25-1 and TRBJ1-3, with the D gene not confidently named. Sequencing was performed on blood. This clonotype was obtained from a middle-aged woman with Graves' hyperthyroidism that later progressed to Graves' ophthalmopathy. The DNA is TGTGCCAGCAGGCAAACGGGAGTTTCGTCAGGAAACACCATATATTTT. Translated, this is CASRQTGVSSGNTIYF.